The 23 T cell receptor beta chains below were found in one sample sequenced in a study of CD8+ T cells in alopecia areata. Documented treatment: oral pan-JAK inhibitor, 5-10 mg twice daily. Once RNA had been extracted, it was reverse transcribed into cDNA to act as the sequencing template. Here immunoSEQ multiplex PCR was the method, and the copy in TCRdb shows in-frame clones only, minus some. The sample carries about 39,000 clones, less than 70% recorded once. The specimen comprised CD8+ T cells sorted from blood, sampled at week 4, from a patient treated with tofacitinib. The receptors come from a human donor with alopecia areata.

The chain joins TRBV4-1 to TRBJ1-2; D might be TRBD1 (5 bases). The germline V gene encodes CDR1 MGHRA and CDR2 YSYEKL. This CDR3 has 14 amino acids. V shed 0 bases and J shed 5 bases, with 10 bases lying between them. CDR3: CASSQDRGRYGYTF. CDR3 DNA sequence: TGCGCCAGCAGCCAAGATCGGGGCAGATATGGCTACACCTTC.

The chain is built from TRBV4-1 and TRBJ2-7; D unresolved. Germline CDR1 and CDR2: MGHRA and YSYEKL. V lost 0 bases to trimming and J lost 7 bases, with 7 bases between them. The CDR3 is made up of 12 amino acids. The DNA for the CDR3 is TGCGCCAGCAGCCAAGATCAGGTGGAGCAGTACTTC. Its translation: CASSQDQVEQYF.

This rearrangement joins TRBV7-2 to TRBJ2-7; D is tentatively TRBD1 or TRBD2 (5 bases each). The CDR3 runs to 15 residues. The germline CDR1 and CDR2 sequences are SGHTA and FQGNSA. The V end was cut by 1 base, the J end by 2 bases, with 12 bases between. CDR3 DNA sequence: TGTGCCAGCAGCTTAGTTGGGACCCGAACCTACGAGCAGTACTTC. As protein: CASSLVGTRTYEQYF.

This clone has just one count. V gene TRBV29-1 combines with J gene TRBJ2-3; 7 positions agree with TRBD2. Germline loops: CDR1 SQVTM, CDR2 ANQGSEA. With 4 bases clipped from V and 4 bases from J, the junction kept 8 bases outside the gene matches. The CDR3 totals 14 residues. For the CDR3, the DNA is TGCAGCGTTGGGCACAGCGGGGCGGCAGATACGCAGTATTTT. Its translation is CSVGHSGAADTQYF.

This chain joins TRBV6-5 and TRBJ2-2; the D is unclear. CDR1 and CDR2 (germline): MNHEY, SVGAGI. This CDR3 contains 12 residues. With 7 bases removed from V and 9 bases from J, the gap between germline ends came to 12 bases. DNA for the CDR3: TGTGCCAGCAATATGGGTCCCAGGGAGCTGTTTTTT. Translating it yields CASNMGPRELFF.

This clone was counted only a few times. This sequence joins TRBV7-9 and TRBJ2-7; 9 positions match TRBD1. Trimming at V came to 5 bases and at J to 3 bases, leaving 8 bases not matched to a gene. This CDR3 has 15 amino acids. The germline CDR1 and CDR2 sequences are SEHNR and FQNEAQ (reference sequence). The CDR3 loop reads CASSPPVGQGYEQYF. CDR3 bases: TGTGCCAGCAGCCCACCTGTGGGACAGGGCTACGAGCAGTACTTC.

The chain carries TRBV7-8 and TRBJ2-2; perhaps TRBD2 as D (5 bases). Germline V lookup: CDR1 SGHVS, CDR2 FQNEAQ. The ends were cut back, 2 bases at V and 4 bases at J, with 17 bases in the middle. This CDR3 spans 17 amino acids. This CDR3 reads CASSLRKGRGPTGELFF. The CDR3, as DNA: TGTGCCAGCAGCTTACGAAAGGGTAGAGGGCCCACCGGGGAGCTGTTTTTT.

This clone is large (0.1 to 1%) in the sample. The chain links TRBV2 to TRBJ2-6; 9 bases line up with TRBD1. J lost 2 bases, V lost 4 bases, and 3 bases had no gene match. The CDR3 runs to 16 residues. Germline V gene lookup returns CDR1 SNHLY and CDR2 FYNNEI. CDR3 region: CASSGGQGAGANVLTF. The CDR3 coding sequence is TGTGCCAGCAGTGGGGGACAGGGAGCTGGGGCCAACGTCCTGACTTTC. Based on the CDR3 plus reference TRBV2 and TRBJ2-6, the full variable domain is EPEVTQTPSHQVTQMGQEVILRCVPISNHLYFYWYRQILGQKVEFLVSFYNNEISEKSEIFDDQFSVERPDGSNFTLKIRSTKLEDSAMYFCASSGGQGAGANVLTFGAGSRLTVL.

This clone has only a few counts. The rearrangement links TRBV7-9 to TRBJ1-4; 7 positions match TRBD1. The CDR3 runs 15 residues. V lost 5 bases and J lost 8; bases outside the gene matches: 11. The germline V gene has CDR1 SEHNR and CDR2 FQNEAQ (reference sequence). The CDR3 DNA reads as TGTGCCAGCAGCCCCCCGGACAGGCAAGACGAAAAACTGTTTTTT. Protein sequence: CASSPPDRQDEKLFF.

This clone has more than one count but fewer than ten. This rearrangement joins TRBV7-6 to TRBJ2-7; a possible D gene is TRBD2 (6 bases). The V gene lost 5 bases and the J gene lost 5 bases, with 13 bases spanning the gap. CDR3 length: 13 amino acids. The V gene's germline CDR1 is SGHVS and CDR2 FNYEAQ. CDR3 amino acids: CASSHGGLNEQYF. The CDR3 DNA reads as TGTGCCAGCAGCCACGGAGGGTTGAACGAGCAGTACTTC.

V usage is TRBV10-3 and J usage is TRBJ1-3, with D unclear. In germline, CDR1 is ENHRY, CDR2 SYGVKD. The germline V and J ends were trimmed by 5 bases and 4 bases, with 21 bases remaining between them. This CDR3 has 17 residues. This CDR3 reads CAISRLGREGSGNTIYF. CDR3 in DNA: TGTGCCATCAGTCGACTGGGCCGGGAAGGCTCGGGAAACACCATATATTTT.

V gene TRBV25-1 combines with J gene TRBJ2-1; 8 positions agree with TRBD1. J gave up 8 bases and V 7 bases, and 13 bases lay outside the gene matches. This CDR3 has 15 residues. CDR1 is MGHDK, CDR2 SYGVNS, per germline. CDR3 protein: CASTDGTGRVHEQFF. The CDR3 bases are TGTGCCAGCACCGATGGGACAGGCCGGGTTCATGAGCAGTTCTTC.

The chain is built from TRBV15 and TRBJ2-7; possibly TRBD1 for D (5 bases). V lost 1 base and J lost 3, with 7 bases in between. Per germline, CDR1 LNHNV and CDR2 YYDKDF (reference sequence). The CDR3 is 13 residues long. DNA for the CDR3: TGTGCCACCAGCAGAGGACAGAACTACGAGCAGTACTTC. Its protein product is CATSRGQNYEQYF.

Here the CDR3 reads CASSIDRNIQYF. The CDR3 DNA reads TGTGCCAGCAGTATAGACAGAAACATTCAGTACTTC. The chain couples TRBV6-5 to TRBJ2-4; tentatively, D is TRBD1 (5 bases). V dropped 5 bases and J dropped 6 bases, with 8 bases sitting between them. The length of the CDR3 is 12 residues. Germline assignment: CDR1 MNHEY and CDR2 SVGAGI.

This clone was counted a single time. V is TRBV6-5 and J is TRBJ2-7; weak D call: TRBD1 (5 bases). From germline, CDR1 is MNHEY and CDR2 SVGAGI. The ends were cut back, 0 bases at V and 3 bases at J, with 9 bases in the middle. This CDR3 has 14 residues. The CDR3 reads CASSYSSRDYEQYF. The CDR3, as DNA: TGTGCCAGCAGTTACTCGAGCAGGGACTACGAGCAGTACTTC.

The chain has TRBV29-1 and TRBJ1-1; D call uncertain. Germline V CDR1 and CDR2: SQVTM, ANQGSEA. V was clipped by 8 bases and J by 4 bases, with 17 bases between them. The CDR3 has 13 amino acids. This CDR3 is CSSIPHLTTEAFF. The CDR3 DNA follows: TGCAGCTCCATACCTCATCTGACCACTGAAGCTTTCTTT.

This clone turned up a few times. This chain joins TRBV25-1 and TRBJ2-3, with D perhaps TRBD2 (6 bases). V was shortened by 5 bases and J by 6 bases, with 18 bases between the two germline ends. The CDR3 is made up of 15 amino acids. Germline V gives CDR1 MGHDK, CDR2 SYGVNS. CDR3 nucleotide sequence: TGTGCCAGCAGTAGTAATCAGGGAGGATGGGATACGCAGTATTTT. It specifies CASSSNQGGWDTQYF.

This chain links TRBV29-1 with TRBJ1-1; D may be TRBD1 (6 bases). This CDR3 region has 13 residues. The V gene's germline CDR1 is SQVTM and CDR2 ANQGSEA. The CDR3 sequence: CSTLGGSSPEAFF. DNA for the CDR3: TGCAGTACTCTTGGGGGCAGCAGTCCTGAAGCTTTCTTT.

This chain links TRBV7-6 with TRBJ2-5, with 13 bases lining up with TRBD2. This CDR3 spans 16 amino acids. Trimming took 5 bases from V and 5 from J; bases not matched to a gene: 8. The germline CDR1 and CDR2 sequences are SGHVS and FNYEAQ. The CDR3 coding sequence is TGTGCCAGCAGCCCCCGACTAGCGGGGGGCGGGGAGACCCAGTACTTC. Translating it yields CASSPRLAGGGETQYF.

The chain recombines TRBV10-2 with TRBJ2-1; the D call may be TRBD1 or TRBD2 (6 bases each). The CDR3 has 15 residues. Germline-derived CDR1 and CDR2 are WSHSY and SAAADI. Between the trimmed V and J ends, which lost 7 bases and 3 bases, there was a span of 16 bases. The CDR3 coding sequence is TGCGCCAGCAAATTAACGGGGGCCCACTACAATGAGCAGTTCTTC. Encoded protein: CASKLTGAHYNEQFF.

In DNA, the CDR3 is TGTGCCATCATGGGACACGACGCGACCTACGAGCAGTACTTC. Translation: CAIMGHDATYEQYF. The chain joins TRBV10-3 to TRBJ2-7, with a weak D call TRBD1 (6 bases). Trimming removed 7 bases at V and 2 bases at J, with 15 bases between. Germline V gene data show CDR1 as ENHRY and CDR2 as SYGVKD. The CDR3 is made up of 14 amino acids.

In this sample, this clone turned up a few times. CDR3 coding DNA: TGCGCCAGCAGCCAAGACCGACAGGGCCCCTACGAGCAGTACTTC. Protein product: CASSQDRQGPYEQYF. The chain couples TRBV4-3 to TRBJ2-7, with 7 bases lining up with TRBD1. With 0 bases clipped from V and 2 bases from J, the junction kept 4 bases outside the gene matches. CDR3 size: 15 residues. Germline V gene lookup returns CDR1 LGHNA and CDR2 YSLEER.

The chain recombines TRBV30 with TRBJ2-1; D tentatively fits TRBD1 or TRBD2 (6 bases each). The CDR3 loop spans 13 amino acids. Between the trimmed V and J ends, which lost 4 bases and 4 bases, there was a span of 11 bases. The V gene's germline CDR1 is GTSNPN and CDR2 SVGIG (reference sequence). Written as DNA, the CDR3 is TGTGCCTGGATGCGGGACATTTACAATGAGCAGTTCTTC. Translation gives CAWMRDIYNEQFF. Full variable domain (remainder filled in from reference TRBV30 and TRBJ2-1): SQTIHQWPATLVQPVGSPLSLECTVEGTSNPNLYWYRQAAGRGLQLLFYSVGIGQISSEVPQNLSASRPQDRQFILSSKKLLLSDSGFYLCAWMRDIYNEQFFGPGTRLTVL.